This T cell receptor (beta chain) derives from a study of T cell repertoires in cytomegalovirus infection. Trimming removed 5 bases from V and 6 bases from J, with 14 bases in between. The CDR3 covers 13 residues. Germline V CDR1 and CDR2: SQVTM, ANQGSEA. This clonotype was recorded only once. Its antigen is as yet unknown. TCRdb independently ran MiXCR on the reads; one entry per CDR3 protein. The sample yields 750,000 to 900,000 distinct CDR3 sequences, almost 30% seen once. The sample was cultured CD8+ T cells from PBMCs, taken from culture after CMV antigen stimulation. This sequence was found in a human donor in good health (CMV status not recorded). Some clones in this sample may be carry-over from other donors' samples. V is TRBV29-1 and J is TRBJ2-1; D may be TRBD2 (5 bases). The CDR3 DNA reads as TGCAGCGTTTTTCGGGGTGACCTCAATGAGCAGTTCTTC. Translation gives CSVFRGDLNEQFF.